Presented here are 30 T cell receptor beta chains from one specimen sequenced in a study of cytomegalovirus exposure and HLA in healthy donors (TCRdb year 2017). Libraries were prepared through the immunoSEQ multiplex PCR assay. A mixture of 60 forward primers for TCR Vbeta segments and 13 reverse primers for TCR Jbeta segments was used in the multiplex PCR. TCRdb mirrors the immuneACCESS table, restricted to in-frame sequences. Some clones are absent from its copies; in checked studies, under half trace to an unresolved V gene, and the reason for the others is unknown. The sample table records about 91,000 clones; about two thirds of these occur just once. Roughly 2.5% of the sample belongs to the ten largest clones. Material: PBMCs. Receptors originate from a human donor in good health.

The V call is TRBV6-6, the J call TRBJ2-7; a weak D match, TRBD1 (6 bases). The germline V and J ends were trimmed by 5 bases and 1 base, with 15 bases remaining between them. There are 15 residues in the CDR3. Germline CDR1 MNHNY, CDR2 SVGAGI (reference sequence). CDR3 sequence reads: CASSQRVGQSYEQYF. CDR3 sequence (DNA): TGTGCCAGCAGTCAGCGAGTTGGACAGTCCTACGAGCAGTACTTC.

This chain connects TRBV7-8 to TRBJ1-1; tentative D call: TRBD1 (6 bases). The CDR3 spans 11 residues. Trimming took 8 bases from V and 6 from J, leaving 10 bases between them. Germline V gene sequence: CDR1 SGHVS, CDR2 FQNEAQ. Here the CDR3 reads CASGRQAEAFF. CDR3 nucleotides: TGTGCCAGCGGACGACAGGCTGAAGCTTTCTTT.

The V call is TRBV2, the J call TRBJ2-1; 8 nucleotides agree with TRBD1. The trim removed 6 bases at V and 4 bases at J, leaving 5 bases unmatched. CDR3 length: 14 residues. The germline V gene encodes CDR1 SNHLY and CDR2 FYNNEI. CDR3: CASSGRDRYNEQFF. The CDR3 DNA reads as TGTGCCAGCAGCGGCCGGGACAGGTACAATGAGCAGTTCTTC.

This chain joins TRBV6-6 and TRBJ1-3; D may be TRBD1 (6 bases). CDR3 length: 15 amino acids. The germline V gene encodes CDR1 MNHNY and CDR2 SVGAGI (reference sequence). Trimming took off 4 bases at V and 2 bases at J, with 12 bases between the two ends. CDR3 loop: CASSFTGSAGNTIYF. The CDR3 DNA is TGTGCCAGCAGTTTCACAGGGTCAGCTGGAAACACCATATATTTT.

J is TRBJ2-7 and V is TRBV7-9, with TRBD1 matching 10 bases. Trimming cost V 3 bases and J 6 bases; bases outside gene matches: 8. This CDR3 comprises 15 residues. Germline V lookup: CDR1 SEHNR, CDR2 FQNEAQ (reference sequence). The CDR3 DNA is TGTGCCAGCAGCTTCCCGACAGGGGGCCTTCTCGAGCAGTACTTC. This sequence encodes CASSFPTGGLLEQYF.

The J gene is TRBJ2-7, the V gene TRBV6-1; 12 positions match TRBD2. From germline, CDR1 is MNHNS and CDR2 SASEGT. The ends lost 4 bases at V and 3 bases at J; junction bases unmatched: 7. The CDR3 runs 16 residues. The CDR3 DNA follows: TGTGCCAGCAGTGCAGGGACTAGCGGGTGGTTCTACGAGCAGTACTTC. It codes for CASSAGTSGWFYEQYF.

The chain joins TRBV5-4 to TRBJ2-7; 7 bases line up with TRBD1. With V trimmed by 4 bases and J by 2 bases, 6 bases remained unmatched. In germline, CDR1 is SGHNT, CDR2 YYREEE (reference sequence). The CDR3 has 14 amino acids. The CDR3 is CASSTRQGTYEQYF. CDR3 in DNA: TGTGCCAGCAGCACACGACAGGGAACCTACGAGCAGTACTTC.

The J gene is TRBJ1-4, the V gene TRBV4-3; TRBD1 is a possible D gene (6 bases). Trimming left V 3 bases short and J 0 bases short, with 8 bases between. This CDR3 spans 15 amino acids. Per the germline V gene, CDR1 is LGHNA and CDR2 is YSLEER. The DNA of the CDR3 is TGCGCCAGCAGCCAGAACAGGGCAACTAATGAAAAACTGTTTTTT. Amino acids: CASSQNRATNEKLFF.

The J gene is TRBJ1-1, the V gene TRBV6-1; perhaps TRBD1 as D (6 bases). The ends were cut back, 6 bases at V and 4 bases at J, with 18 bases in the middle. Germline values: CDR1 MNHNS, CDR2 SASEGT. This CDR3 region has 15 residues. CDR3: CASRPTVRGGTEAFF. As DNA, the CDR3 is TGTGCCAGCAGACCAACTGTCAGGGGTGGCACTGAAGCTTTCTTT.

This clone showed up just a few times. V usage is TRBV18 and J usage is TRBJ2-7, with a possible D match to TRBD1 (5 bases). The CDR3 length is 14 residues. V gave up 3 bases and J gave up 7 bases, with 16 bases separating them. Germline-derived CDR1 and CDR2 are KGHSH and LQKENI. CDR3: CASSPVKGFGEQYF. CDR3 bases: TGTGCCAGCTCACCGGTAAAGGGGTTCGGGGAGCAGTACTTC.

The CDR3 bases are TGTGCCAGCAGCTTAGTAGGGGGGGGATATGGAAACACCATATATTTT. It specifies CASSLVGGGYGNTIYF. V usage is TRBV7-8 and J usage is TRBJ1-3, with a tentative D call TRBD1 (6 bases). Between the trimmed V and J ends, which lost 1 base and 3 bases, there was a span of 13 bases. This CDR3 is 16 amino acids long. CDR1 SGHVS and CDR2 FQNEAQ come from the germline V gene.

The chain couples TRBV7-2 to TRBJ2-3; the match to TRBD2 covers 9 bases. Germline CDR1 SGHTA, CDR2 FQGNSA. The V and J ends lost 3 bases and 2 bases, in that order; junction bases with no gene match: 3. The CDR3 contains 15 residues. CDR3 sequence (DNA): TGTGCCAGCAGCTTCAGCGGGGGGACCACAGATACGCAGTATTTT. This codes for CASSFSGGTTDTQYF.

This clone occurred a few times. The chain links TRBV9 to TRBJ2-5, with unresolved D. This CDR3 has 14 amino acids. The germline V gene has CDR1 SGDLS and CDR2 YYNGEE. The V and J ends lost 0 bases and 2 bases respectively, with 8 bases between them. Here the CDR3 reads CASSVGARQETQYF. In DNA form, the CDR3 reads TGTGCCAGCAGCGTAGGTGCCAGGCAAGAGACCCAGTACTTC.

The chain links TRBV5-5 to TRBJ1-6; 10 bases are shared with TRBD1. Germline V CDR1 and CDR2: SGHKS, YYEKEE (reference sequence). The V segment lost 0 bases and the J segment 9 bases; nucleotides outside the gene matches: 3. CDR3 length: 15 residues. The CDR3 DNA follows: TGTGCCAGCAGCTTGGGAGGGACAGGGGTTTCACCCCTCCACTTT. It yields the protein CASSLGGTGVSPLHF. Complete variable domain (other parts from reference TRBV5-5 and TRBJ1-6): DAGVTQSPTHLIKTRGQQVTLRCSPISGHKSVSWYQQVLGQGPQFIFQYYEKEERGRGNFPDRFSARQFPNYSSELNVNALLLGDSALYLCASSLGGTGVSPLHFGNGTRLTVT.

J is TRBJ1-5 and V is TRBV19, with D perhaps matching TRBD1 (5 bases). Germline V gene sequence: CDR1 LNHDA, CDR2 SQIVND (reference sequence). Trimming cost V 9 bases and J 8 bases, with 23 bases left between them. This CDR3 contains 15 residues. CDR3 residues: CASLPWTLSPEPQHF. CDR3 nucleotides: TGTGCCAGCCTTCCCTGGACACTATCGCCTGAGCCCCAGCATTTT.

The rearrangement links TRBV5-6 to TRBJ2-6; the match to TRBD1 covers 8 bases. V dropped 3 bases and J dropped 0; count of bases not matched to a gene: 8. The CDR3 has 18 residues. CDR1 is SGHDT, CDR2 YYEEEE, per germline. The DNA for the CDR3 is TGTGCCAGCAGCTCAAGCAGGACAGGGTTCTCTGGGGCCAACGTCCTGACTTTC. Residues: CASSSSRTGFSGANVLTF.

The J gene is TRBJ2-1, the V gene TRBV12-5; 8 nucleotides align to TRBD1. With 0 bases clipped from V and 4 bases from J, the junction kept 8 bases outside the gene matches. The CDR3 is 17 residues long. Germline-derived CDR1 and CDR2 are LGHNT and FRNRAP. CDR3 nucleotides: TGTGCTAGTGGTTTGGTAGTCGGGCAGGGGGCATACAATGAGCAGTTCTTC. Protein product: CASGLVVGQGAYNEQFF.

The chain links TRBV2 to TRBJ2-3; no reliable D call. The CDR3 is 11 residues long. The germline V gene has CDR1 SNHLY and CDR2 FYNNEI. Trimming shortened V by 3 bases and J by 7 bases, and 5 bases separated the two germline ends. CDR3: CASSDQYTQYF. The CDR3 nucleotides are TGTGCCAGCAGTGACCAATATACGCAGTATTTT.

V usage is TRBV30 and J usage is TRBJ1-1; D may be TRBD1 (5 bases). The CDR3 extends over 12 amino acids. The V end lost 3 bases, the J end lost 4 bases, and 9 bases lay between the germline ends. Germline V gene lookup returns CDR1 GTSNPN and CDR2 SVGIG (reference sequence). CDR3 DNA sequence: TGTGCCTGGAGAGCAGGGTTCACTGAAGCTTTCTTT. It yields the protein CAWRAGFTEAFF.

J is TRBJ1-1 and V is TRBV5-6, with D unresolved. Germline CDR1 reads SGHDT; CDR2 reads YYEEEE. The CDR3 covers 15 residues. Trimming removed 5 bases from V and 1 base from J, with 15 bases in between. CDR3: CASSVPQPGNTEAFF. DNA of the CDR3: TGTGCCAGCAGTGTCCCACAACCAGGGAACACTGAAGCTTTCTTT. Looking up the rest from reference TRBV5-6 and TRBJ1-1 gives the full variable domain: DAGVTQSPTHLIKTRGQQVTLRCSPKSGHDTVSWYQQALGQGPQFIFQYYEEEERQRGNFPDRFSGHQFPNYSSELNVNALLLGDSALYLCASSVPQPGNTEAFFGQGTRLTVV.

The rearrangement links TRBV27 to TRBJ1-1; a possible D gene is TRBD1 (5 bases). CDR3 length: 13 amino acids. Trimming left V 4 bases short and J 4 bases short, with 10 bases between. CDR1 and CDR2 (germline): MNHEY, SMNVEV (reference sequence). For the CDR3, the DNA is TGTGCCAGCAGTTCGACTAGGGGCACTGAAGCTTTCTTT. Translating gives CASSSTRGTEAFF.

The V gene is TRBV7-9, the J gene TRBJ1-2, with D perhaps matching TRBD1 (5 bases). CDR1 and CDR2 (germline): SEHNR, FQNEAQ (reference sequence). Trimming left V 2 bases short and J 5 bases short, with 18 bases between. This CDR3 spans 16 amino acids. CDR3 coding DNA: TGTGCCAGCAGCTTATTGCGGGGCCTTCGGGGTTATGGCTACACCTTC. Translation gives CASSLLRGLRGYGYTF.

This clone appeared a few times. V usage is TRBV7-2 and J usage is TRBJ1-1; D is uncertain. The CDR3 is 15 amino acids. Germline values: CDR1 SGHTA, CDR2 FQGNSA. V lost 1 base to trimming and J lost 0 bases, with 9 bases between them. CDR3 sequence (DNA): TGTGCCAGCAGCTTAGGTCCAGTTATGAACACTGAAGCTTTCTTT. It codes for CASSLGPVMNTEAFF.

This clone was detected a few times. V is TRBV9 and J is TRBJ2-7, with TRBD1 matching over 7 bases. The CDR3 totals 16 residues. J lost 3 bases, V lost 3 bases, and 12 bases had no gene match. Germline V gene data show CDR1 as SGDLS and CDR2 as YYNGEE. CDR3 coding DNA: TGTGCCAGCAGCGGTGGTTCCGGGACAGACTTCTACGAGCAGTACTTC. Translating gives CASSGGSGTDFYEQYF.

This rearrangement joins TRBV7-6 to TRBJ2-5; TRBD2 might be the D (6 bases). The length of the CDR3 is 15 residues. Germline values: CDR1 SGHVS, CDR2 FNYEAQ. V was trimmed by 4 bases and J by 3 bases, leaving 15 bases between them. The CDR3 coding sequence is TGTGCCAGCAGCTGGAGGAGGGGCTCGGAAGAGACCCAGTACTTC. This translates into CASSWRRGSEETQYF.

The CDR3 reads CASSVTGDYGYTF. The CDR3 DNA reads TGTGCCAGCAGCGTGACAGGGGACTATGGCTACACCTTC. This chain joins TRBV7-6 and TRBJ1-2; TRBD1 matches 8 bases. With 5 bases clipped from V and 3 bases from J, the junction kept 2 bases outside the gene matches. Germline loops: CDR1 SGHVS, CDR2 FNYEAQ. The CDR3 contains 13 residues.

The chain employs TRBV13 and TRBJ2-3; the D gene is possibly TRBD2 (5 bases). The germline CDR1 and CDR2 sequences are PRHDT and FYEKMQ (reference sequence). The CDR3 consists of 15 residues. Trimming shortened V by 8 bases and J by 2 bases, and 17 bases separated the two germline ends. CDR3: CASSAGRTLTDTQYF. Here the CDR3 DNA reads TGTGCCAGCTCTGCGGGCAGGACCCTCACAGATACGCAGTATTTT.

The chain has TRBV19 and TRBJ2-1; possibly TRBD2 for D (6 bases). The V gene's germline CDR1 is LNHDA and CDR2 SQIVND (reference sequence). The V gene lost 1 base and the J gene lost 4 bases, with 8 bases spanning the gap. The CDR3 has 14 residues. CDR3 coding DNA: TGTGCCAGTAGTATAGTTGCGGGGTACAATGAGCAGTTCTTC. This encodes CASSIVAGYNEQFF.

The genes are TRBV14 and TRBJ2-3; TRBD2 might be the D (5 bases). The ends were cut back, 3 bases at V and 2 bases at J, with 15 bases in the middle. The CDR3 runs to 16 residues. Germline V gene lookup returns CDR1 SGHDN and CDR2 FVKESK. This CDR3 is CASSHGLFRFTDTQYF. The CDR3 DNA sequence: TGTGCCAGCAGCCATGGACTCTTTCGGTTCACAGATACGCAGTATTTT.

V usage is TRBV4-1 and J usage is TRBJ2-7, with TRBD2 matching over 7 bases. Germline loops: CDR1 MGHRA, CDR2 YSYEKL. V lost 2 bases to trimming and J lost 0 bases; unmatched junction nucleotides: 1. This CDR3 contains 14 residues. The CDR3 protein is CASSQRGDSYEQYF. CDR3 nucleotide sequence: TGCGCCAGCAGCCAACGGGGGGACTCCTACGAGCAGTACTTC.